Each of the 8 T cell receptor beta chains below was sequenced from the same sample in a study of monozygotic twins with cystic fibrosis. TCRdb's copy holds only in-frame clones and misses some; the assay was immunoSEQ multiplex PCR. Altogether fewer than 30,000 clones are present, 75% to 95% being singletons, with the ten largest covering approximately 0.54%. What was sequenced was blood. The receptors here all came from a girl aged 2 to 10 with cystic fibrosis.

This rearrangement joins TRBV5-8 to TRBJ2-7, with TRBD1 as a possible D gene (7 bases). Germline CDR1 reads SGHTS; CDR2 reads YDEGEE. Trimming pared 0 bases from V and 3 bases from J, leaving 16 bases between. This CDR3 comprises 16 residues. CDR3 sequence (DNA): TGTGCCAGCAGCTTGGGACGCAGGGGGGTGGTCTACGAGCAGTACTTC. This gives the protein CASSLGRRGVVYEQYF.

The V gene is TRBV19, the J gene TRBJ2-3, with 8 bases fitting TRBD2. The J segment lost 2 bases and the V segment lost 5 bases, leaving 12 bases of the junction unmatched. Germline V CDR1 and CDR2: LNHDA, SQIVND (reference sequence). The CDR3 covers 17 residues. The CDR3 protein is CASSASAGTRITDTQYF. CDR3 coding DNA: TGTGCCAGTAGTGCCTCTGCCGGGACTAGGATCACAGATACGCAGTATTTT.

V and J are TRBV7-9 and TRBJ2-7; no clear D. Trimming removed 5 bases from V and 3 bases from J, with 5 bases in between. This CDR3 comprises 11 residues. Per the germline V gene, CDR1 is SEHNR and CDR2 is FQNEAQ (reference sequence). DNA of the CDR3: TGTGCCAGCAGCACCATCTACGAGCAGTACTTC. As protein: CASSTIYEQYF.

This chain links TRBV4-1 with TRBJ2-2, with TRBD2 matching over 10 bases. Germline trimming cut 0 bases from V and 0 bases from J; bases unmatched to any gene: 10. CDR3 length: 20 residues. In germline, CDR1 is MGHRA, CDR2 YSYEKL. The CDR3 nucleotides read TGCGCCAGCAGCCAAGATATAGGGCTAGCGGGGGACTCGAACACCGGGGAGCTGTTTTTT. It codes for CASSQDIGLAGDSNTGELFF.

The chain employs TRBV5-5 and TRBJ1-2; TRBD1 aligns across 10 bases. Germline-derived CDR1 and CDR2 are SGHKS and YYEKEE (reference sequence). CDR3 length equals 14 residues. V lost 4 bases and J lost 7; bases outside the gene matches: 7. CDR3 loop: CASSDGGTGAGYTF. CDR3 DNA: TGTGCCAGCAGCGATGGAGGGACAGGGGCTGGCTACACCTTC.

This chain links TRBV18 with TRBJ1-4, with a weak D call TRBD1 (6 bases). CDR3 length: 15 amino acids. With 5 bases removed from V and 5 bases from J, the gap between germline ends came to 15 bases. The germline gives CDR1 KGHSH, CDR2 LQKENI. Here the CDR3 reads CASSDFGQKNEKLFF. The CDR3 bases are TGTGCCAGCTCAGATTTCGGACAGAAGAATGAAAAACTGTTTTTT.

The CDR3 sequence is CASSQGGWNSPLHF. The CDR3 DNA reads as TGCGCCAGCAGCCAAGGGGGTTGGAATTCACCCCTCCACTTT. V usage is TRBV4-3 and J usage is TRBJ1-6; no reliable D call. V was shortened by 1 base and J by 7 bases, with 8 bases between the two germline ends. Germline CDR1 reads LGHNA; CDR2 reads YSLEER. The CDR3 totals 14 residues.

The chain links TRBV2 to TRBJ1-6; no definite D call. Germline assignment: CDR1 SNHLY and CDR2 FYNNEI. The CDR3 sequence is 12 residues long. V was pared by 6 bases and J by 5 bases, with 5 bases between. CDR3 amino acids: CASRLNNSPLHF. CDR3 bases: TGTGCCAGCAGGCTCAATAATTCACCCCTCCACTTT.